Below, 18 T cell receptor beta chains from the same sample are listed, as sequenced in a study of cytomegalovirus exposure and HLA in healthy donors. Data came from immunoSEQ multiplex PCR; TCRdb stores just in-frame clones and leaves some out. The sample gives around 150,000 clones, roughly 89% of which show up once; about 2.9% is in the top ten. Sequenced: PBMCs. The receptors were gathered from a young woman in good health and CMV-seropositive.

J is TRBJ2-5 and V is TRBV6-5; 12 nucleotides line up with TRBD2. The junction had 2 bases not matched to a gene; V was cut back by 2 bases and J by 1 base. Germline CDR1 reads MNHEY; CDR2 reads SVGAGI. The CDR3 is 16 residues long. The chain's CDR3 is CASSYPGLAGQETQYF. CDR3 DNA: TGTGCCAGCAGTTACCCGGGACTAGCGGGCCAAGAGACCCAGTACTTC.

This chain connects TRBV15 to TRBJ2-2, with 10 bases lining up with TRBD1. Germline V gene data show CDR1 as LNHNV and CDR2 as YYDKDF (reference sequence). V was clipped by 2 bases and J by 7 bases; unmatched bases: 4. The CDR3 extends over 15 amino acids. The CDR3 DNA is TGTGCCACCAGCAGATTGGGACAGGGGAGCGGGGAGCTGTTTTTT. Its protein is CATSRLGQGSGELFF.

The chain uses TRBV6-1 and TRBJ1-2; 7 bases map to TRBD1. The CDR3 extends over 14 amino acids. V was clipped by 2 bases and J by 8 bases; unmatched bases: 8. Germline V gives CDR1 MNHNS, CDR2 SASEGT. CDR3 residues: CASSEPQGWRGYTF. The CDR3 DNA is TGTGCCAGCAGTGAACCACAGGGGTGGAGGGGCTACACCTTC.

The chain recombines TRBV7-2 with TRBJ2-5; the match to TRBD1 covers 10 bases. The CDR3 loop spans 15 amino acids. Trimming removed 5 bases from V and 3 bases from J; junction bases left unmatched: 6. CDR1 and CDR2 from the germline V gene are SGHTA and FQGNSA. As DNA, the CDR3 is TGTGCCAGCAGCCGACAGGGGGCAGGTGAAGAGACCCAGTACTTC. Protein: CASSRQGAGEETQYF.

This chain uses TRBV7-8 with TRBJ2-7; TRBD1 aligns across 9 bases. Germline assignment: CDR1 SGHVS and CDR2 FQNEAQ. V dropped 2 bases and J dropped 3; count of bases not matched to a gene: 11. The CDR3 runs to 17 residues. The CDR3 spells CASSLWALGQGNYEQYF. CDR3 nucleotide sequence: TGTGCCAGCAGCTTATGGGCTTTGGGACAGGGCAACTACGAGCAGTACTTC.

This chain uses TRBV5-1 with TRBJ2-5; 7 nucleotides match TRBD1. Trimming took 4 bases from V and 2 from J; bases not matched to a gene: 2. Per germline, CDR1 SGHRS and CDR2 YFSETQ. The CDR3 spans 13 residues. This CDR3 reads CASSATGQETQYF. For the CDR3, the DNA is TGCGCCAGCAGCGCGACAGGGCAAGAGACCCAGTACTTC. Looking up the rest from reference TRBV5-1 and TRBJ2-5 gives the full variable domain: KAGVTQTPRYLIKTRGQQVTLSCSPISGHRSVSWYQQTPGQGLQFLFEYFSETQRNKGNFPGRFSGRQFSNSRSEMNVSTLELGDSALYLCASSATGQETQYFGPGTRLLVL.

V gene TRBV5-6 combines with J gene TRBJ2-5, with 8 bases identical to TRBD1. Germline values: CDR1 SGHDT, CDR2 YYEEEE. The CDR3 is 18 residues long. The V segment lost 3 bases and the J segment 3 bases; nucleotides outside the gene matches: 16. CDR3 residues: CASSSSTPVRGLEETQYF. The DNA of the CDR3 is TGTGCCAGCAGCTCCTCCACCCCCGTCAGGGGGCTTGAAGAGACCCAGTACTTC. The variable domain in full, completed from reference TRBV5-6 and TRBJ2-5, reads DAGVTQSPTHLIKTRGQQVTLRCSPKSGHDTVSWYQQALGQGPQFIFQYYEEEERQRGNFPDRFSGHQFPNYSSELNVNALLLGDSALYLCASSSSTPVRGLEETQYFGPGTRLLVL.

The genes are TRBV12-5 and TRBJ2-4, with TRBD1 as a possible D gene (6 bases). Germline assignment: CDR1 LGHNT and CDR2 FRNRAP. The CDR3 is 16 amino acids. With 6 bases removed from V and 1 base from J, the gap between germline ends came to 16 bases. The DNA of the CDR3 is TGTGCTAGTGGCCCCACAGGGTCTTTTGCCAAAAACATTCAGTACTTC. It is translated as CASGPTGSFAKNIQYF.

The rearrangement links TRBV11-2 to TRBJ2-5; 8 bases are shared with TRBD2. Germline V gene data show CDR1 as SGHAT and CDR2 as FQNNGV. V lost 1 base to trimming and J lost 0 bases; unmatched junction nucleotides: 4. The CDR3 spans 16 residues. CDR3 bases: TGTGCCAGCAGCTTAGCGGGGGGGGACTACCAAGAGACCCAGTACTTC. This gives the protein CASSLAGGDYQETQYF. The whole variable domain, filled in from reference TRBV11-2 and TRBJ2-5, reads EAGVAQSPRYKIIEKRQSVAFWCNPISGHATLYWYQQILGQGPKLLIQFQNNGVVDDSQLPKDRFSAERLKGVDSTLKIQPAKLEDSAVYLCASSLAGGDYQETQYFGPGTRLLVL.

This chain connects TRBV18 to TRBJ2-3, with TRBD1 identical over 7 bases. From germline, CDR1 is KGHSH and CDR2 LQKENI. The V and J ends lost 6 bases and 0 bases, in that order; junction bases with no gene match: 3. The CDR3 loop spans 14 amino acids. CDR3 region: CASSYRGSTDTQYF. CDR3 DNA: TGTGCCAGCTCGTACAGGGGTAGCACAGATACGCAGTATTTT.

The chain is built from TRBV28 and TRBJ1-5; 10 positions match TRBD1. The CDR3 has 17 amino acids. V shed 3 bases and J 3 bases; nucleotides not matched to a gene: 8. The germline CDR1 and CDR2 sequences are MDHEN and SYDVKM. The CDR3 spells CASSFPGQGDINQPQHF. The CDR3 DNA is TGTGCCAGCAGTTTCCCCGGACAGGGGGATATCAATCAGCCCCAGCATTTT. Variable domain in full (rest from reference TRBV28 and TRBJ1-5): DVKVTQSSRYLVKRTGEKVFLECVQDMDHENMFWYRQDPGLGLRLIYFSYDVKMKEKGDIPEGYSVSREKKERFSLILESASTNQTSMYLCASSFPGQGDINQPQHFGDGTRLSIL.

This chain uses TRBV6-1 with TRBJ2-1; 10 nucleotides align to TRBD1. The germline CDR1 and CDR2 sequences are MNHNS and SASEGT. The V gene end was trimmed by 6 bases and the J gene end by 13 bases; junction bases not matched to a gene: 15. The CDR3 consists of 15 residues. The CDR3 spells CASRRDRGPTLFQFF. For the CDR3, the DNA is TGTGCCAGCAGGAGGGACAGGGGTCCAACCCTTTTCCAGTTCTTC.

This clone appeared once. The rearrangement links TRBV5-4 to TRBJ2-7; 7 bases agree with TRBD1. Looked up from germline, CDR1 is SGHNT and CDR2 is YYREEE (reference sequence). CDR3 length: 13 amino acids. The J segment lost 6 bases and the V segment lost 6 bases, leaving 9 bases of the junction unmatched. CDR3 loop: CASTGTGQSEQYF. The CDR3 DNA reads as TGTGCCAGCACCGGAACGGGACAGTCCGAGCAGTACTTC.

This CDR3 is CASSALTSGNYEQYF. In DNA form, the CDR3 reads TGTGCCAGCAGTGCGCTGACTAGCGGGAATTACGAGCAGTACTTC. The chain combines TRBV28 with TRBJ2-7; 11 nucleotides agree with TRBD2. With V trimmed by 5 bases and J by 4 bases, 7 bases remained unmatched. The CDR3 length is 15 residues. From germline, CDR1 is MDHEN and CDR2 SYDVKM.

The chain links TRBV7-9 to TRBJ2-3; 13 bases are a match to TRBD2. J was trimmed by 5 bases and V by 3 bases; bases with no gene match: 5. Germline CDR1 SEHNR, CDR2 FQNEAQ (reference sequence). The CDR3 extends over 16 amino acids. CDR3: CASSFGTSGARDTQYF. The CDR3 DNA sequence: TGTGCCAGCAGCTTCGGGACTAGCGGGGCCCGAGATACGCAGTATTTT.

The CDR3 is CRTNAAGYTF. CDR3 nucleotide sequence: TGCAGGACCAACGCGGCGGGCTACACCTTC. This rearrangement joins TRBV20-1 to TRBJ1-2, with unresolved D. Germline loops: CDR1 DFQATT, CDR2 SNEGSKA (reference sequence). CDR3 length equals 10 residues.

The CDR3 is CASSIGGRGGPNTGELFF. Written as DNA, the CDR3 is TGTGCCAGTAGTATAGGAGGGCGCGGGGGGCCAAATACCGGGGAGCTGTTTTTT. The V and J genes are TRBV19 and TRBJ2-2; 8 bases map to TRBD2. From germline, CDR1 is LNHDA and CDR2 SQIVND (reference sequence). The CDR3 runs to 18 residues. V lost 1 base to trimming and J lost 5 bases; unmatched junction nucleotides: 12.

This clone was seen once. The CDR3 bases are TGTGCCAGCAGCTTAGACACAGGGGCTTACAATGAGCAGTTCTTC. It translates to CASSLDTGAYNEQFF. The V call is TRBV7-2, the J call TRBJ2-1, with 7 nucleotides matching TRBD1. Trimming at V came to 1 base and at J to 4 bases, leaving 4 bases not matched to a gene. The CDR3 contains 15 residues. Germline V gene lookup returns CDR1 SGHTA and CDR2 FQGNSA. Filled out from reference TRBV7-2 and TRBJ2-1, the complete variable domain reads GAGVSQSPSNKVTEKGKDVELRCDPISGHTALYWYRQSLGQGLEFLIYFQGNSAPDKSGLPSDRFSAERTGGSVSTLTIQRTQQEDSAVYLCASSLDTGAYNEQFFGPGTRLTVL.